The TCR beta chain under discussion was sequenced for a study of T cells after yellow fever vaccination (dated by TCRdb to about 2019). For the study in its entirety: Using CD3, CD45RA, CCR7 and CD95 staining, memory subsets (EM, EMRA, CM and Tscm) were sorted on a BD FACS Aria III. Bulk TCR alpha and beta repertoires were sequenced longitudinally to track T-cell clones before and after primary and booster YFV17D yellow fever vaccination. Blood was collected at multiple timepoints before and after primary and secondary immunization, and bulk PBMC replicates and cell subsets were isolated. Two healthy male donors, one aged 18 to 29 and one aged 30 to 40 years, made up the cohort. Libraries from fractions with low cell numbers were prepared with the SMART-Seq v4 Ultra Low Input RNA kit. Sorting of memory subsets took place on days 0, 15 and 45 and at 18 months after primary vaccination, as well as on days 0, 15 and 45 after the 30-year booster. The paper as a whole reports these results and caveats: FACS-sorted repertoires could contain abundant contaminating clonotypes from the bulk population, so computational filtering was required. In the sorted memory subsets on day 0, nearly all vaccine-responding clonotypes were below the level of detection. The secondary T-cell response was weaker than the primary response but faster, peaking on day 5 instead of day 15. Most clones expanded after primary vaccination (approximately 96% of CD4 and roughly 88% of CD8) were re-detected after the booster, suggesting that broad memory maintenance occurred. A small fraction of clonotypes showed up in both the CD4 and CD8 compartments, probably as a result of convergent recombination. The study included only a couple of donors, which limits how far the findings can be generalized.

There are many counts of this clonotype. Per-base quality was not reported, and no clone a single base away is much larger than it. Sequencing took place on an Illumina NovaSeq 6000. Synthesis of TCR cDNA relied on 5'RACE template switching, a step that introduced a universal primer site along with unique molecular identifiers. Priming of cDNA synthesis was performed from both the TCR alpha and TCR beta constant segments. Library amplification used two PCR steps, and the second PCR step added sample barcodes and sequencing adapters. Libraries were sequenced on Illumina HiSeq 2500 (2x100 bp) or NovaSeq (2x150 bp). Per the original workflow: Demultiplexing of reads and collapsing into UMI consensus sequences were performed with MIGEC, and V(D)J alignment was carried out with MiXCR. Using edgeR on replicate PBMC samples, clonotypes were called vaccine-responding if FDR was below 0.01 and the log2 fold change was above 5 up to day 15. Each bulk clonotype was labeled CD4 or CD8 based on which sequenced repertoire, CD4 or CD8, contained the clonotype at higher abundance. To estimate the distribution of each clone across memory phenotypes, clonotype frequencies in memory subsets were weighted by FACS-sorted cell numbers. The public reads were run again by TCRdb, first through fastp at Q25 and then through MiXCR, and only productive beta chains were kept. Each record represents a unique CDR3 protein, reported with the most common genes and DNA among its rows. These V and J calls rely on TCRdb rather than the paper's analysis. This sample gives 14,000 or so distinct CDR3 sequences in total; 6% to 9.5% of them show up just once. 1.5% to 2% of the sample lies in the top ten.

This sample's treatment or condition label indicates: live attenuated yellow fever vaccine strain. A standard Ficoll-Paque protocol was used to isolate PBMCs from peripheral blood. RNA from sorted memory subsets was extracted with the RNeasy Micro Kit. V lost 1 base and J lost 1 base; the stretch between them is 13 bases long. CDR3 length: 15 amino acids, cysteine to phenylalanine. Only the CDR3 part of the read is kept: 45 bases, read in frame from the first base. CDR1 and CDR2 (DFQATT, SNEGSKA) derive from the germline V gene (reference sequence). This specimen was PBMCs, either bulk or a sorted T-cell subset (CD4+, CD8+, memory, or dextramer-sorted; not recorded which), taken on the day of the yellow fever booster vaccination. The receptor comes from a man between 18 and 29 years old who received the YFV17D yellow fever vaccine. The V gene is TRBV20-1 and the J gene is TRBJ1-1; too little of a D gene remains to name it. The CDR3: CSARGPRAANTEAFF. The DNA sequence reads TGCAGTGCTAGAGGTCCCCGGGCGGCGAACACTGAAGCTTTCTTT.